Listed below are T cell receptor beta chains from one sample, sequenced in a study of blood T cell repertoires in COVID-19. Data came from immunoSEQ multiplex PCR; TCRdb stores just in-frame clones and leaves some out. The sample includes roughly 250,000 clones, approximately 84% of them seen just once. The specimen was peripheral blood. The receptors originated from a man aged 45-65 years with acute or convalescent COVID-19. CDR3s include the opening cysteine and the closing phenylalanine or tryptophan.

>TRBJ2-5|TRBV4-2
CASSQAAGQQETQYF
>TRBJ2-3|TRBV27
CASTGTDTQYF
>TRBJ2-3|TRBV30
CAWSPGTDTQYF
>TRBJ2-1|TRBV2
CAITRLAARTGEQFF
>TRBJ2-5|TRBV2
CASRSGDRVLETQYF
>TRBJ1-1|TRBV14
CASSRQGAWNTEAFF
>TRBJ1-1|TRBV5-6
CASSFRDRVPEAFF
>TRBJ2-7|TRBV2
CATRSLAGSYEQYF
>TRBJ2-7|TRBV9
CASSVASGENYEQYF
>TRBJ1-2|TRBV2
CASSRNSRGYGYTF
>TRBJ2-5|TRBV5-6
CASSSRDRVVETQYF
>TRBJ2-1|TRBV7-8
CASSWAGVLNEQFF
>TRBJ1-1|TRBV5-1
CASSFQGGIEAFF
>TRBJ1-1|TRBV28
CASSPPVPGTAPNTEAFF
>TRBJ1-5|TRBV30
CAWADRNQPQHF
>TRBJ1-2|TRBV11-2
CASSRAGEHNYGYTF
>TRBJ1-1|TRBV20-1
CSASRVGAEAFF
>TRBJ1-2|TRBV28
CASSSPGFDGYTF
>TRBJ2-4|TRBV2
CASSAVGVVAKNIQYF
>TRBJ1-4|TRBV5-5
CASSPGQGVKRGKLFF
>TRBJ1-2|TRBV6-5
CASSYSLGARDGYTF
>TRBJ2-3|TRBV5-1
CASSPSGGAGDTQYF
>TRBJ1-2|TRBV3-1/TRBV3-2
CASSQGRRGFYGYTF
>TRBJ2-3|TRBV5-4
CASSFPGGRAKDTQYF
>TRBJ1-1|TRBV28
CASSPPTGGAFTEAFF
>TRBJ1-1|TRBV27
CASSPYTQGAATEAFF
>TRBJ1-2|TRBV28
CASRSQGTNYGYTF
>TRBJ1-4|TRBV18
CASSRDSFNEKLFF
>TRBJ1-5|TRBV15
CATSRAAGASNQPQHF